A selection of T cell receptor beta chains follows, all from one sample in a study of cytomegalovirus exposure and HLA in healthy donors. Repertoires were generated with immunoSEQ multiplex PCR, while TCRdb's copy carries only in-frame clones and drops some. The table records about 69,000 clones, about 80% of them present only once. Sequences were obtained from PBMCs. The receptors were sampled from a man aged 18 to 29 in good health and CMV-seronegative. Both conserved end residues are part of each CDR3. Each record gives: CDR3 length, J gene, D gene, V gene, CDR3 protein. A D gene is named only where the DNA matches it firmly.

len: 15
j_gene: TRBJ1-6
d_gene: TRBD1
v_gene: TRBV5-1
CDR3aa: CASSLGQGQNSPLHF

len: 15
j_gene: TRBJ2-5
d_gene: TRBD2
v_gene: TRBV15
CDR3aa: CATSRLAGVTETQYF

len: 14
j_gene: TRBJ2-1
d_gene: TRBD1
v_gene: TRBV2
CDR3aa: CAGGPGQGRNEQFF

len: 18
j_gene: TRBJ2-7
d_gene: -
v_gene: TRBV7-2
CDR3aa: CASSLGASGQSTYYEQYF

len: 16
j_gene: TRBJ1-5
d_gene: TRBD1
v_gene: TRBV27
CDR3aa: CASSSTNRGTNQPQHF

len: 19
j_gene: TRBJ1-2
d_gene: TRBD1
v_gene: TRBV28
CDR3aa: CASSSPRGTGPSTNYGYTF

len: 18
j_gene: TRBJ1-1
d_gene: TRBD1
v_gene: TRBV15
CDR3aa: CATSAGQGRSPINTEAFF

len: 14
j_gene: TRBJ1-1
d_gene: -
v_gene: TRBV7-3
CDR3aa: CASSLGQGNTEAFF

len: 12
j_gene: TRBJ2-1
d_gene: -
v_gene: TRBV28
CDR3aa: CASSLSYNEQFF

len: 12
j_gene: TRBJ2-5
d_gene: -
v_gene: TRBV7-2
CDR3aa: CASSLIRGTQYF

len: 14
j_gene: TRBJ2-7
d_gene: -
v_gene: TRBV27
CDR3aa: CASSLSTTVYEQYF

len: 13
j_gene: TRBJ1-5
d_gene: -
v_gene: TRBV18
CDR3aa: CASSPNSNQPQHF

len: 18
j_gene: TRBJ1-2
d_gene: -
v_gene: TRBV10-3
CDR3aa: CAISESMAPETGRYGYTF

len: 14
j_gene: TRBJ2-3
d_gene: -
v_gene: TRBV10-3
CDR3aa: CAIRPRLVSDTQYF

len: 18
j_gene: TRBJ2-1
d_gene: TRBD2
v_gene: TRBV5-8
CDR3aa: CASSFGTSGGRTYNEQFF

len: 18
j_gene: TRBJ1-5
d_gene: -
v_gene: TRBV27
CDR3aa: CASRPRGIPPYSNQPQHF

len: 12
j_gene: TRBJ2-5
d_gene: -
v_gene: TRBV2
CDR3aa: CASSELAETQYF

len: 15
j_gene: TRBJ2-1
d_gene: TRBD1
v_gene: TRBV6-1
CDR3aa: CASKIGTGSPLLQFF

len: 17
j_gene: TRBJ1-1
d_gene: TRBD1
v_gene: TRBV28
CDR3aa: CASRPWRGPDLNTEAFF

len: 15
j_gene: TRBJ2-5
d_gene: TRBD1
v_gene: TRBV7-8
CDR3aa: CASSPQPGQQETQYF

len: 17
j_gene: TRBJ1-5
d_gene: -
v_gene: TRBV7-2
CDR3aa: CASSLFGLGAINQPQHF

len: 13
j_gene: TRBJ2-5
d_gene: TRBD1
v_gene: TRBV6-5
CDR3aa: CASSLTGFETQYF

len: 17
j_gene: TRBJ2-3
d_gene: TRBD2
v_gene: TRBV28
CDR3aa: CASSSPGLAAVRDTQYF

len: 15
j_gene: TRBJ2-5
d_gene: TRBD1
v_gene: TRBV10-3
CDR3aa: CAISEQDRASETQYF

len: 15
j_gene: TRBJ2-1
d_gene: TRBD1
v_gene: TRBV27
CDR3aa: CASSLSGTVYNEQFF

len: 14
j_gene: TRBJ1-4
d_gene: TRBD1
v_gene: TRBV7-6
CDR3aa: CASSRRQGYEKLFF

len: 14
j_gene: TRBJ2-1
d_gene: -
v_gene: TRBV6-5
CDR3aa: CASSNRGSYNEQFF

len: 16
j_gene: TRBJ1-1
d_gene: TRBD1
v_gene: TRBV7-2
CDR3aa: CASSFTTGGVYTEAFF